The 24 T cell receptor beta chains below come from one sample, sequenced in a study of blood T cell repertoires in COVID-19. Measured with immunoSEQ multiplex PCR; TCRdb has only the in-frame clones, and not every one. This sample has about 440,000 clones; 88% occur once, and the top ten carry roughly 12%. Sequenced input: peripheral blood. The receptor source for this set is a woman aged 45 to 65 with COVID-19, enrolled during active disease.

This rearrangement joins TRBV2 to TRBJ2-7; possible D gene TRBD2, 5 bases. CDR3 length: 14 amino acids. V was trimmed by 7 bases and J by 2 bases, leaving 15 bases between them. The germline gives CDR1 SNHLY, CDR2 FYNNEI. DNA for the CDR3: TGTGCCAGCACCCGGGAACACAGCGCCTACGAGCAGTACTTC. Amino acid sequence: CASTREHSAYEQYF. Combining the CDR3 with reference TRBV2 and TRBJ2-7 gives the whole variable domain EPEVTQTPSHQVTQMGQEVILRCVPISNHLYFYWYRQILGQKVEFLVSFYNNEISEKSEIFDDQFSVERPDGSNFTLKIRSTKLEDSAMYFCASTREHSAYEQYFGPGTRLTVT.

The chain is built from TRBV21-1 and TRBJ2-6; the table's D call of TRBD2 was not tested on the DNA. TRBV21-1 is termed a pseudogene. The CDR3 is 17 amino acids. The CDR3 spells CASRTGGKRPGANVLTF. The CDR3 DNA reads as TGTGCCAGCAGGACGGGGGGCAAAAGGCCTGGGGCCAACGTCCTGACTTTC.

Only a few counts were recorded for this clone. The chain links TRBV9 to TRBJ2-5; 7 bases line up with TRBD2. The CDR3 length is 16 residues. The germline V gene encodes CDR1 SGDLS and CDR2 YYNGEE. V shed 2 bases, J shed 2 bases, and the junction held 9 bases outside the gene matches. The CDR3 protein is CASSVVGGGGQETQYF. The CDR3 region has the DNA TGTGCCAGCAGCGTCGTTGGCGGGGGAGGGCAAGAGACCCAGTACTTC.

This chain connects TRBV28 to TRBJ1-5; 8 positions match TRBD1. J lost 7 bases, V lost 6 bases, and 17 bases had no gene match. The germline V gene has CDR1 MDHEN and CDR2 SYDVKM. The CDR3 has 17 residues. The CDR3 region is CASSRPSGTGDRQPQHF. As DNA, the CDR3 is TGTGCCAGCAGCCGTCCCTCCGGTACAGGGGACAGGCAGCCCCAGCATTTT.

The rearrangement links TRBV7-9 to TRBJ1-1; D is unclear. V was cut by 1 base and J by 6 bases, with 6 bases left in between. The CDR3 runs 12 residues. Germline-derived CDR1 and CDR2 are SEHNR and FQNEAQ (reference sequence). In DNA form, the CDR3 reads TGTGCCAGCAGCTTAGAACAACCTGAAGCTTTCTTT. Translated, it gives CASSLEQPEAFF.

J is TRBJ2-1 and V is TRBV10-3; the match to TRBD2 covers 8 bases. The J segment lost 4 bases and the V segment lost 0 bases, leaving 5 bases of the junction unmatched. The CDR3 length is 16 residues. CDR1 ENHRY and CDR2 SYGVKD come from the germline V gene. CDR3 sequence reads: CAISESRRGAYNEQFF. The CDR3 nucleotides are TGTGCCATCAGTGAGTCGAGGCGGGGGGCATACAATGAGCAGTTCTTC.

In this sample, this clone turned up once. The V and J genes are TRBV7-3 and TRBJ2-5; TRBD2 is a possible D gene (7 bases). CDR3 size: 16 residues. The germline gives CDR1 SGHTA, CDR2 FQGTGA. With 5 bases removed from V and 3 bases from J, the gap between germline ends came to 19 bases. For the CDR3, the DNA is TGTGCCAGCAGCCCCGGTAGGGGGGGGGCGGAAGAGACCCAGTACTTC. This sequence encodes CASSPGRGGAEETQYF.

This rearrangement joins TRBV7-9 to TRBJ1-2; D is ambiguous. The CDR3 length is 16 residues. Germline CDR1 and CDR2: SEHNR and FQNEAQ (reference sequence). The V end was cut by 3 bases, the J end by 7 bases, with 21 bases between. The CDR3 region has the DNA TGTGCCAGCAGCTTTGGGTCCACAGAGCTCTTAGGTGGCTACACCTTC. Translation gives CASSFGSTELLGGYTF.

This clone was observed a single time. The genes are TRBV2 and TRBJ2-7; D gene ambiguous. CDR1 and CDR2 from the germline V gene are SNHLY and FYNNEI. V was trimmed by 2 bases and J by 6 bases, leaving 5 bases between them. This CDR3 comprises 11 residues. DNA for the CDR3: TGTGCCAGCAGTGAATTGGCCGAGCAGTACTTC. Translating gives CASSELAEQYF.

V usage is TRBV11-2 and J usage is TRBJ1-3; TRBD1 might be the D (5 bases). Per the germline V gene, CDR1 is SGHAT and CDR2 is FQNNGV. The CDR3 has 13 residues. With 8 bases removed from V and 7 bases from J, the gap between germline ends came to 15 bases. The CDR3 bases are TGTGCCAGCCTCCGACCCAAGGGGAACACCATATATTTT. Translation: CASLRPKGNTIYF.

This clone was seen more than once but under ten times. V gene TRBV29-1 combines with J gene TRBJ1-1, with TRBD1 identical over 7 bases. The CDR3 extends over 11 amino acids. CDR1 is SQVTM and CDR2 is ANQGSEA in the germline V gene. J gave up 7 bases and V 2 bases, and 1 base lay outside the gene matches. The CDR3: CSVERDSEAFF. The CDR3 region has the DNA TGCAGCGTTGAAAGGGACAGTGAAGCTTTCTTT.

The V call is TRBV19, the J call TRBJ1-2; D might be TRBD1 (6 bases). V was shortened by 6 bases and J by 1 base, with 15 bases between the two germline ends. The germline V gene encodes CDR1 LNHDA and CDR2 SQIVND (reference sequence). The CDR3 runs to 15 residues. In nucleotides, the CDR3 is TGTGCCAGTAGCTACCGACAGGAGCTTAACTATGGCTACACCTTC. Amino acid sequence: CASSYRQELNYGYTF.

The chain couples TRBV5-6 to TRBJ1-3, with 7 bases matching TRBD1. The CDR3 spans 16 residues. Germline V gene lookup returns CDR1 SGHDT and CDR2 YYEEEE. Trimming at V came to 7 bases and at J to 1 base, leaving 11 bases not matched to a gene. DNA of the CDR3: TGTGCCAGCGGACGAAACAGGGGACAGTCTGGAAACACCATATATTTT. Translated: CASGRNRGQSGNTIYF.

To note about this clone: At the DNA level, this CDR3 is encoded by other sequences in the same sample as well. This chain connects TRBV12-3 or TRBV12-4 to TRBJ1-5; no definite D call. The CDR3 contains 13 residues. The V end lost 3 bases, the J end lost 7 bases, and 10 bases lay between the germline ends. This CDR3 reads CASSLASGQPQHF. The DNA for the CDR3 is TGTGCCAGCAGTTTGGCAAGCGGGCAGCCCCAGCATTTT.

The rearrangement joins TRBV6-5 to TRBJ2-3, with D perhaps TRBD2 (6 bases). V gave up 9 bases and J gave up 0 bases, with 16 bases separating them. Germline V lookup: CDR1 MNHEY, CDR2 SVGAGI. The CDR3 length is 15 residues. CDR3 residues: CASTRRDLSTDTQYF. CDR3 nucleotide sequence: TGTGCCAGTACCAGAAGGGACTTGAGCACAGATACGCAGTATTTT.

This sequence joins TRBV18 and TRBJ2-3, with 7 bases lining up with TRBD1. Germline V CDR1 and CDR2: KGHSH, LQKENI. V shed 6 bases and J 1 base; nucleotides not matched to a gene: 10. The CDR3 covers 16 residues. CDR3 coding DNA: TGTGCCAGCTCCCCTAACAGGGGCGCACGCACAGATACGCAGTATTTT. Amino acids: CASSPNRGARTDTQYF.

The chain employs TRBV6-6 and TRBJ2-7; no reliable D call. In germline, CDR1 is MNHNY, CDR2 SVGAGI (reference sequence). V was shortened by 4 bases and J by 2 bases, with 6 bases between the two germline ends. The CDR3 totals 12 residues. The CDR3 loop reads CASSLVAYEQYF. CDR3 DNA: TGTGCCAGCAGTTTAGTCGCCTACGAGCAGTACTTC.

The CDR3 bases are TGTGCCAGCAGCTTGGGGGACACCAAGAGTTATGGCTACACCTTC. Protein: CASSLGDTKSYGYTF. This chain uses TRBV5-6 with TRBJ1-2; possibly TRBD1 for D (6 bases). Germline loops: CDR1 SGHDT, CDR2 YYEEEE. The length of the CDR3 is 15 residues. Trimming took 0 bases from V and 5 from J, leaving 14 bases between them.

There are a few counts of this clone. The chain has TRBV9 and TRBJ2-3, with 11 bases lining up with TRBD2. Losses at the gene ends were 2 bases for V and 2 bases for J; bases not matched to a gene: 1. The length of the CDR3 is 15 residues. Germline V gene data show CDR1 as SGDLS and CDR2 as YYNGEE. CDR3 amino acids: CASSVTSGNTDTQYF. CDR3 coding DNA: TGTGCCAGCAGCGTGACTAGCGGGAACACAGATACGCAGTATTTT. Looking up the rest from reference TRBV9 and TRBJ2-3 gives the full variable domain: DSGVTQTPKHLITATGQRVTLRCSPRSGDLSVYWYQQSLDQGLQFLIQYYNGEERAKGNILERFSAQQFPDLHSELNLSSLELGDSALYFCASSVTSGNTDTQYFGPGTRLTVL.

The CDR3 reads CAWSFGQGTTNEKLFF. The CDR3 DNA is TGTGCCTGGAGTTTCGGACAGGGGACAACTAATGAAAAACTGTTTTTT. The rearrangement joins TRBV30 to TRBJ1-4; 9 bases align to TRBD1. J was trimmed by 0 bases and V by 2 bases; bases with no gene match: 4. Germline values: CDR1 GTSNPN, CDR2 SVGIG (reference sequence). The CDR3 covers 16 residues. Based on the CDR3 plus reference TRBV30 and TRBJ1-4, the full variable domain is SQTIHQWPATLVQPVGSPLSLECTVEGTSNPNLYWYRQAAGRGLQLLFYSVGIGQISSEVPQNLSASRPQDRQFILSSKKLLLSDSGFYLCAWSFGQGTTNEKLFFGSGTQLSVL.

This CDR3 is CASSFSGGFYNEQFF. The CDR3 nucleotides read TGTGCCAGCAGCTTTAGCGGGGGGTTCTACAATGAGCAGTTCTTC. The chain combines TRBV7-8 with TRBJ2-1, with 10 bases fitting TRBD2. This CDR3 is built from 15 residues. The V and J ends lost 3 bases and 3 bases, in that order; junction bases with no gene match: 2. The germline V gene encodes CDR1 SGHVS and CDR2 FQNEAQ.

This clone was detected once. J is TRBJ1-6 and V is TRBV9, with D unclear. Germline assignment: CDR1 SGDLS and CDR2 YYNGEE. Trimming took 3 bases from V and 7 from J, leaving 11 bases between them. CDR3 size: 14 residues. In nucleotides, the CDR3 is TGTGCCAGCAGCGCCACGGTACAGAATTCACCCCTCCACTTT. As protein: CASSATVQNSPLHF. The variable domain in full, completed from reference TRBV9 and TRBJ1-6, reads DSGVTQTPKHLITATGQRVTLRCSPRSGDLSVYWYQQSLDQGLQFLIQYYNGEERAKGNILERFSAQQFPDLHSELNLSSLELGDSALYFCASSATVQNSPLHFGNGTRLTVT.

The V and J genes are TRBV2 and TRBJ1-2, with D maybe TRBD1 (5 bases). The germline V and J ends were trimmed by 9 bases and 4 bases, with 12 bases remaining between them. CDR1 and CDR2 from the germline V gene are SNHLY and FYNNEI. CDR3 length: 12 amino acids. This chain's CDR3 is CARIDRLYGYTF. The CDR3 DNA reads as TGTGCCAGGATCGACAGACTCTATGGCTACACCTTC.

The chain recombines TRBV7-8 with TRBJ1-1, with 7 bases lining up with TRBD1. V was clipped by 3 bases and J by 0 bases; unmatched bases: 4. Per germline, CDR1 SGHVS and CDR2 FQNEAQ. CDR3 length: 15 amino acids. The CDR3 bases are TGTGCCAGCAGCTTGGCAGGGGGTATGAACACTGAAGCTTTCTTT. This translates into CASSLAGGMNTEAFF.